Shown below are 5 T cell receptor beta chains from a single sample sequenced in a study of cytomegalovirus exposure and HLA in healthy donors. With 60 Vbeta and 13 Jbeta primers, the PCR was carried out. The repertoire was sequenced with immunoSEQ multiplex PCR; TCRdb's copy has only in-frame clones and lacks some. The repertoire consists of a few hundred thousand clones, with over 75% occurring once and the leading ten covering around 1.8%. Sequenced sample: PBMCs. The source of these receptors is a man younger than 35 in good health and CMV-seronegative.

This chain links TRBV6-6 with TRBJ2-2; 11 nucleotides align to TRBD2. This CDR3 comprises 14 residues. Germline CDR1 is MNHNY and CDR2 is SVGAGI (reference sequence). Trimming removed 8 bases from V and 3 bases from J; junction bases left unmatched: 2. The CDR3 reads CASLLAGDTGELFF. As DNA, the CDR3 is TGTGCCAGCTTACTAGCGGGAGACACCGGGGAGCTGTTTTTT.

The CDR3 spells CASSWGLAGNYEQYF. CDR3 coding DNA: TGCGCCAGCAGCTGGGGACTAGCGGGAAACTACGAGCAGTACTTC. The V and J genes are TRBV5-1 and TRBJ2-7, with 13 bases identical to TRBD2. J lost 3 bases, V lost 3 bases, and 3 bases had no gene match. The length of the CDR3 is 15 residues. Germline V gene data show CDR1 as SGHRS and CDR2 as YFSETQ.

The genes are TRBV4-2 and TRBJ2-7, with 12 bases matching TRBD2. The germline gives CDR1 LGHNA, CDR2 YNFKEQ. The CDR3 sequence is 18 residues long. The junction had 9 bases not matched to a gene; V was cut back by 1 base and J by 2 bases. The CDR3 is CASSQGLAGGGGAYEQYF. As DNA, the CDR3 is TGTGCCAGCAGCCAAGGCCTAGCGGGAGGGGGGGGAGCCTACGAGCAGTACTTC.

The V call is TRBV27, the J call TRBJ2-2; the D gene is possibly TRBD2 (7 bases). Germline assignment: CDR1 MNHEY and CDR2 SMNVEV (reference sequence). The CDR3 extends over 15 amino acids. The V end was cut by 6 bases, the J end by 4 bases, with 15 bases between. Here the CDR3 reads CASRPLGGATGELFF. CDR3 DNA sequence: TGTGCCAGCAGACCCCTGGGGGGGGCCACCGGGGAGCTGTTTTTT.

A few counts support this clone. This chain links TRBV7-9 with TRBJ2-5; 12 nucleotides agree with TRBD2. Trimming took 1 base from V and 6 from J; bases not matched to a gene: 12. The length of the CDR3 is 18 residues. Germline assignment: CDR1 SEHNR and CDR2 FQNEAQ (reference sequence). CDR3 protein: CASSLELAGGPISQTQYF. CDR3 DNA: TGTGCCAGCAGCTTAGAGCTAGCGGGAGGGCCGATCAGTCAGACCCAGTACTTC.